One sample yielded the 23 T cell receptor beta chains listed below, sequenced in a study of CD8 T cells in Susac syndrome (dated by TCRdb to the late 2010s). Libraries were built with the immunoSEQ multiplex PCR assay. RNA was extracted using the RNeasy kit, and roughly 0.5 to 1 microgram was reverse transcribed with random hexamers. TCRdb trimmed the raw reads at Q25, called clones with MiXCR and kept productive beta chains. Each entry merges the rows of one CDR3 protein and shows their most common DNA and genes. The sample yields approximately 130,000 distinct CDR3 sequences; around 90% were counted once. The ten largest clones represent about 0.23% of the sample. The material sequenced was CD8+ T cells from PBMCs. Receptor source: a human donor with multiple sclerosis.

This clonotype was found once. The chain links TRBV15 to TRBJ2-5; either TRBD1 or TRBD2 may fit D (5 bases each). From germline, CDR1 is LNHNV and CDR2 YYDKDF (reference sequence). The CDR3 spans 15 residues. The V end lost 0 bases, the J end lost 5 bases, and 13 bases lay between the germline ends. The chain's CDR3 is CATSREGSWGETQYF. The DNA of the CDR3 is TGTGCCACCAGCAGAGAGGGGAGTTGGGGGGAGACCCAGTACTTC.

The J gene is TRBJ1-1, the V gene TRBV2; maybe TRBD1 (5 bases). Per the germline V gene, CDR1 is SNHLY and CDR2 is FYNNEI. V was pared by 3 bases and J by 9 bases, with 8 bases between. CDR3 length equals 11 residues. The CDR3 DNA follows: TGTGCCAGCAGTGAGCCAGGGCAAGCTTTCTTT. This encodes CASSEPGQAFF.

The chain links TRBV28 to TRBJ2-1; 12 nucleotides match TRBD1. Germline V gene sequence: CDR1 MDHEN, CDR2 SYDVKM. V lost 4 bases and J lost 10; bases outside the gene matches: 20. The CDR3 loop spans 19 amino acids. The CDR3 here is CASSSENIHSGQGAWEQFF. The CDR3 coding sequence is TGTGCCAGCAGTTCTGAAAACATCCACTCGGGACAGGGGGCCTGGGAGCAGTTCTTC.

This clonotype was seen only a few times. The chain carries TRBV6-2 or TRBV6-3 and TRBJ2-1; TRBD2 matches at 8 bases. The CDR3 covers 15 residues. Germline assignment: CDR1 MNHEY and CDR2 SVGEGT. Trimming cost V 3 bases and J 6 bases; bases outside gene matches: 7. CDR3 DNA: TGTGCCAGCAGTTATTTAGCGGGGTGGGGCAATGAGCAGTTCTTC. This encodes CASSYLAGWGNEQFF.

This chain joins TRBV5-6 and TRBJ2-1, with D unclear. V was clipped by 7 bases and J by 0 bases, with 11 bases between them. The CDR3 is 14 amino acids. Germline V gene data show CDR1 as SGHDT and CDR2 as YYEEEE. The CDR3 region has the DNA TGTGCCAGCGGTCCCTCGAGCTCCTACAATGAGCAGTTCTTC. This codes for CASGPSSSYNEQFF.

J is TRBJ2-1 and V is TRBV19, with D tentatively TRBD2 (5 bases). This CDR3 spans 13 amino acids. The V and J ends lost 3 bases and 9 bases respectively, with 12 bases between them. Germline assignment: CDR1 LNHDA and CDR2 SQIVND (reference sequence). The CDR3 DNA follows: TGTGCCAGTAGTATGGCTCGGGGTGCTGAGCAGTTCTTC. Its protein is CASSMARGAEQFF.

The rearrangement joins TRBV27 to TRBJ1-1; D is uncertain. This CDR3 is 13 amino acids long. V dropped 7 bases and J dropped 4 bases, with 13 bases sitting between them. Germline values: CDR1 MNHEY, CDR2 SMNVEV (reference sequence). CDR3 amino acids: CASKLSLGTEAFF. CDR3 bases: TGTGCCAGCAAACTGAGCCTGGGCACTGAAGCTTTCTTT.

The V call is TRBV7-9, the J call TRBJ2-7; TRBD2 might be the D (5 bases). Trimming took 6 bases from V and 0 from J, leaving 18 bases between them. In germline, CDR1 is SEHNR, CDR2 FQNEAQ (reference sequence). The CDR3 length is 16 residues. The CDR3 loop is CASRNTRTDLSYEQYF. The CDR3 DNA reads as TGTGCCAGCAGGAATACGAGGACTGACCTCTCCTACGAGCAGTACTTC.

CDR3 coding DNA: TGTGCCAGCTCACTCCTCGACAGGTCGTGGACTGAAGCTTTCTTT. This gives the protein CASSLLDRSWTEAFF. The chain has TRBV18 and TRBJ1-1, with D perhaps TRBD1 (6 bases). The length of the CDR3 is 15 residues. V shed 4 bases and J shed 5 bases, with 17 bases lying between them. The V gene's germline CDR1 is KGHSH and CDR2 LQKENI.

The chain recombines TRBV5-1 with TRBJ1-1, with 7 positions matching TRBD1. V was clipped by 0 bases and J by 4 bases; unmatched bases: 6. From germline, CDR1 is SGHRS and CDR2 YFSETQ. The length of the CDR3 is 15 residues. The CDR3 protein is CASSLGQGGPTEAFF. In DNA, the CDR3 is TGCGCCAGCAGCTTGGGACAGGGAGGTCCCACTGAAGCTTTCTTT.

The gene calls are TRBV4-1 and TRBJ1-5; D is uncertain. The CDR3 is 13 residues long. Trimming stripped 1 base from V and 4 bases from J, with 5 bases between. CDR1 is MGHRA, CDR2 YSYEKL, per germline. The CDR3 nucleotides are TGCGCCAGCAGCCAAGGTGTTAATCAGCCCCAGCATTTT. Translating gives CASSQGVNQPQHF.

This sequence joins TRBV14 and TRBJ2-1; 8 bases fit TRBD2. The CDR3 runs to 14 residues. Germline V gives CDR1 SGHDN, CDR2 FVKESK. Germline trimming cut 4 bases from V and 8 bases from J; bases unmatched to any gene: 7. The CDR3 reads CASSRLGLVDEQFF. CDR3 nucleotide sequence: TGTGCCAGCAGCCGCTTGGGACTAGTGGATGAGCAGTTCTTC.

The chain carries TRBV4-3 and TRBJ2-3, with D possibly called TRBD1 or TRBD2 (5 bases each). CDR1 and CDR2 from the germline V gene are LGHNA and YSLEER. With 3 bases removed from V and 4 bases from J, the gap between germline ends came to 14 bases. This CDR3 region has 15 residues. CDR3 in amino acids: CASSHGTLGADTQYF. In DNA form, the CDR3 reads TGCGCCAGCAGCCACGGGACGTTGGGGGCAGATACGCAGTATTTT.

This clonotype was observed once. The DNA of the CDR3 is TGTGCCAGCAGCTTGGACGGGGGGAGTATTGGCTACACCTTC. Translation gives CASSLDGGSIGYTF. The chain has TRBV5-4 and TRBJ1-2; a weak D match, TRBD1 (5 bases). CDR1 SGHNT and CDR2 YYREEE come from the germline V gene (reference sequence). This CDR3 is built from 14 residues. The V end was cut by 0 bases, the J end by 7 bases, with 13 bases between.

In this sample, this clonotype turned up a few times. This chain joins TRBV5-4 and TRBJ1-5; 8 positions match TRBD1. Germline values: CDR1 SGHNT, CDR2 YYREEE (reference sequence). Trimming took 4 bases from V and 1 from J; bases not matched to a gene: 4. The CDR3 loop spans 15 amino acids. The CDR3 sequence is CASSPGQGSNQPQHF. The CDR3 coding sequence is TGTGCCAGCAGCCCCGGACAGGGAAGCAATCAGCCCCAGCATTTT.

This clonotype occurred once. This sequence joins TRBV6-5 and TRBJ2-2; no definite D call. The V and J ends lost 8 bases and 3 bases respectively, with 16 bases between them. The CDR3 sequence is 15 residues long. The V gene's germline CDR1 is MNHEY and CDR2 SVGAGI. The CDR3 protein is CASQIASTHTGELFF. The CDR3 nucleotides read TGTGCCAGCCAGATCGCGTCGACCCACACCGGGGAGCTGTTTTTT.

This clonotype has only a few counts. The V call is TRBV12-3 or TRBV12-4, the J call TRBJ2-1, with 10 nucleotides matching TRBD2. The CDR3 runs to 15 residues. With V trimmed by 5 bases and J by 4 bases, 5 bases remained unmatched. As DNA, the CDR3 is TGTGCCAGCAGTGGTCTAGCGGGAGCTTACAATGAGCAGTTCTTC. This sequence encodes CASSGLAGAYNEQFF.

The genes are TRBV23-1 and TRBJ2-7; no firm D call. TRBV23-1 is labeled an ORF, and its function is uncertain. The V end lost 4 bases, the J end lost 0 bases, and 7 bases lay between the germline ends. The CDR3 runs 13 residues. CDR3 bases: TGCGCCAGCAGTCCCCCATACTCCTACGAGCAGTACTTC. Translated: CASSPPYSYEQYF.

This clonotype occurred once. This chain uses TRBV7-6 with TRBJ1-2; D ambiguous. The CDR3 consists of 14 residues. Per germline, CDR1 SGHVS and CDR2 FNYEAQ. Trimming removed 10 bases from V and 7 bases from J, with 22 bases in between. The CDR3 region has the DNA TGTGCCATGGCGGTGGGCAGGCCAGTGGGTGGCTACACCTTC. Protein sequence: CAMAVGRPVGGYTF.

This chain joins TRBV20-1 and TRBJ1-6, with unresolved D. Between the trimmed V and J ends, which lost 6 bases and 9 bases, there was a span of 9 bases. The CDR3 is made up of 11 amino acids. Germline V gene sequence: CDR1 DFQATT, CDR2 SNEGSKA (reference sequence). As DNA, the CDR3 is TGCAGTGCGCTAAGGAGTTCACCCCTCCACTTT. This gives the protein CSALRSSPLHF.

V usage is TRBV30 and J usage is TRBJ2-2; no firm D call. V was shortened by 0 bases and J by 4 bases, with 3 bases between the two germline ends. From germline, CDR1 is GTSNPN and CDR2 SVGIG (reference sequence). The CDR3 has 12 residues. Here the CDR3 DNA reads TGTGCCTGGAGTGTACGCACCGGGGAGCTGTTTTTT. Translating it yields CAWSVRTGELFF.

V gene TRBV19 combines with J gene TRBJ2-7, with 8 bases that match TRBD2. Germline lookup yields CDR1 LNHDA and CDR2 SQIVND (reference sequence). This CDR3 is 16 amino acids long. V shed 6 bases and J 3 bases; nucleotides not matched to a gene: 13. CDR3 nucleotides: TGTGCCAGTAGCTATACATCAACCGGGACTAGCTACGAGCAGTACTTC. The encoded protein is CASSYTSTGTSYEQYF. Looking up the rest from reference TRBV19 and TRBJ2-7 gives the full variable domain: DGGITQSPKYLFRKEGQNVTLSCEQNLNHDAMYWYRQDPGQGLRLIYYSQIVNDFQKGDIAEGYSVSREKKESFPLTVTSAQKNPTAFYLCASSYTSTGTSYEQYFGPGTRLTVT.

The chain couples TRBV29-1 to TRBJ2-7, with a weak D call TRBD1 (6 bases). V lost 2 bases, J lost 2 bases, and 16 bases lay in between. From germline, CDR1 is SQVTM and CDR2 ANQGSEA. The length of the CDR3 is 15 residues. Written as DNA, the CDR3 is TGCAGCGTTGAAAGCGCGGACAGCGGAACCTACGAGCAGTACTTC. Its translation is CSVESADSGTYEQYF.